Included here is one TCR beta chain sequence, with context. Its antigen is unidentified. Via MiXCR, TCRdb re-called the 5' RACE reads, giving one row per CDR3 protein. The sample lists around 99,000 distinct CDR3 sequences; 13% to 15% were seen once. These data are taken from a study of T-cell memory formation after mild COVID-19. Study-level points and caveats: Cross-reactive memory seemingly joined, as some responding clones were found in pre-infection memory. Clones shrinking from day 15 to 85 showed even CD4/CD8 mixes; later expanders tilted CD4+.

Trimming removed 6 bases from V and 0 bases from J, with 9 bases in between. CDR3 size: 13 residues. Per germline, CDR1 MNHEY and CDR2 SVGEGT. The sequence derives from a man aged 18 to 30 who had mild COVID-19 (a few samples of this study predate the infection). Cell type and time point are not known. The chain has TRBV6-2 or TRBV6-3 and TRBJ2-7; D perhaps matches TRBD1 (5 bases). Sequencing used PBMCs or a T cell subset sorted from them (not recorded which). The CDR3 coding sequence is TGTGCCAGCAGGCGACAGAACTCCTACGAGCAGTACTTC. Translation gives CASRRQNSYEQYF.